What follows are 10 T cell receptor beta chains derived from one specimen sequenced in a study of blood T cells in healthy people across ages. Then a second PCR, running roughly 7 to 11 cycles, was carried out with a sample-barcoded 5' primer and a J-beta primer mix. In TCRdb, the 5' RACE reads were re-called with MiXCR into one record per CDR3 protein. This table has approximately 800,000 distinct CDR3 sequences, roughly 60% appearing once. The sequenced sample consisted of blood. These receptors were obtained from a man aged 25 to 45 in good health.

The V call is TRBV4-3, the J call TRBJ2-5; tentative D call: TRBD2 (5 bases). Germline CDR1 LGHNA, CDR2 YSLEER. Trimming pared 10 bases from V and 5 bases from J, leaving 14 bases between. CDR3 size: 12 residues. The CDR3 region is CAKLVALETQYF. CDR3 DNA sequence: TGCGCCAAACTAGTTGCACTGGAGACCCAGTACTTC.

This clonotype was seen repeatedly, ten times or more. The chain combines TRBV30 with TRBJ1-4, with 9 bases fitting TRBD1. The CDR3 extends over 15 amino acids. V gave up 0 bases and J gave up 5 bases; unmatched junction bases: 4. The germline CDR1 and CDR2 sequences are GTSNPN and SVGIG (reference sequence). This CDR3 reads CAWSVRGTGNEKLFF. CDR3 nucleotide sequence: TGTGCCTGGAGTGTACGCGGGACAGGGAATGAAAAACTGTTTTTT.

The CDR3 nucleotides read TGTGCCAGCAGCTTATTAAGCGGGGTCACAGATGGCTACACCTTC. It is translated as CASSLLSGVTDGYTF. The chain has TRBV7-2 and TRBJ1-2; D remains unclear. V gave up 2 bases and J gave up 6 bases, with 16 bases separating them. This CDR3 has 15 amino acids. Germline V gene lookup returns CDR1 SGHTA and CDR2 FQGNSA.

V and J are TRBV4-2 and TRBJ2-3; 11 bases match TRBD2. Trimming cost V 5 bases and J 2 bases; bases outside gene matches: 9. The length of the CDR3 is 17 residues. Looked up from germline, CDR1 is LGHNA and CDR2 is YNFKEQ. The DNA for the CDR3 is TGTGCCAGCAGCTCGTTGACTAGCGGGACCGTCACAGATACGCAGTATTTT. This encodes CASSSLTSGTVTDTQYF.

The chain joins TRBV10-3 to TRBJ2-5; tentative D call: TRBD1 (7 bases). The CDR3 spans 15 residues. Germline V gene sequence: CDR1 ENHRY, CDR2 SYGVKD. V lost 2 bases and J lost 5, with 15 bases in between. The CDR3 loop is CAISEPGDSDETQYF. The CDR3 nucleotides read TGTGCCATCAGTGAGCCGGGGGACAGTGACGAGACCCAGTACTTC.

This clonotype has just one count. A read error may produce the germline difference seen at one junction end. This chain uses TRBV7-2 with TRBJ2-3; possibly TRBD1 for D (5 bases). This CDR3 contains 18 residues. Germline lookup yields CDR1 SGHTA and CDR2 FQGNSA. The CDR3 sequence is CASSLYGSGVEGADMQYF. CDR3 DNA sequence: TGTGCCAGCAGCTTATATGGCTCGGGCGTAGAAGGGGCAGATATGCAGTATTTT.

The V call is TRBV10-3, the J call TRBJ2-5, with 10 bases that match TRBD1. The V gene end was trimmed by 2 bases and the J gene end by 1 base; junction bases not matched to a gene: 1. This CDR3 contains 15 residues. The germline CDR1 and CDR2 sequences are ENHRY and SYGVKD. DNA of the CDR3: TGTGCCATCAGTGAGGGGACAGGGGCCCAAGAGACCCAGTACTTC. The encoded protein is CAISEGTGAQETQYF.

This CDR3 is CASSLVRKDRGSGRSREKLFF. The CDR3 DNA sequence: TGTGCCAGCAGCTTAGTACGCAAGGACAGGGGATCCGGGCGGTCGCGTGAAAAACTGTTTTTT. This chain connects TRBV11-2 to TRBJ1-4; 9 bases line up with TRBD1. V lost 1 base to trimming and J lost 7 bases; unmatched junction nucleotides: 22. Germline V lookup: CDR1 SGHAT, CDR2 FQNNGV. The CDR3 length is 21 residues.

This clonotype has just a few counts. This chain joins TRBV6-2 or TRBV6-3 and TRBJ2-7; the match to TRBD1 covers 8 bases. From germline, CDR1 is MNHEY and CDR2 SVGEGT. V lost 2 bases to trimming and J lost 2 bases; unmatched junction nucleotides: 5. The CDR3 is made up of 15 amino acids. CDR3 sequence reads: CASSYGTGITYEQYF. DNA for the CDR3: TGTGCCAGCAGTTACGGGACAGGTATAACCTACGAGCAGTACTTC.

This clonotype was found a few times. The CDR3 spells CASSQAGREGRHEQFF. In DNA form, the CDR3 reads TGCGCCAGCAGCCAAGCCGGGCGGGAGGGCCGGCATGAGCAGTTCTTC. The J gene is TRBJ2-1, the V gene TRBV4-3; 9 nucleotides match TRBD2. V gave up 1 base and J gave up 8 bases; unmatched junction bases: 9. The CDR3 length is 16 residues. Germline CDR1 LGHNA, CDR2 YSLEER.